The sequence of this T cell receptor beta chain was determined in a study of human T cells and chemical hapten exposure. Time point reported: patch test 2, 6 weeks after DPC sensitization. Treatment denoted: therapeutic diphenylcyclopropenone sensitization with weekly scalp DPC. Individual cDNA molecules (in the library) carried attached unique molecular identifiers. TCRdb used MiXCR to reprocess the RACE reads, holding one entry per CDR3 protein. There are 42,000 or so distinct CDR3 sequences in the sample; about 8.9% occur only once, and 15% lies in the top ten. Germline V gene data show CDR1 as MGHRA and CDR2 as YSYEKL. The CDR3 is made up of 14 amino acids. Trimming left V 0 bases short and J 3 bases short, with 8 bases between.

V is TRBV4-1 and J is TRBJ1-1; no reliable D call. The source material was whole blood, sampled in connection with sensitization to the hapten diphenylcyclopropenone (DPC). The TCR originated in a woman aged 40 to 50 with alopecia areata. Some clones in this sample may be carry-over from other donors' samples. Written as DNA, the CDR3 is TGCGCCAGCAGCCAAGATCTGTGGGACACTGAAGCTTTCTTT. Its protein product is CASSQDLWDTEAFF.